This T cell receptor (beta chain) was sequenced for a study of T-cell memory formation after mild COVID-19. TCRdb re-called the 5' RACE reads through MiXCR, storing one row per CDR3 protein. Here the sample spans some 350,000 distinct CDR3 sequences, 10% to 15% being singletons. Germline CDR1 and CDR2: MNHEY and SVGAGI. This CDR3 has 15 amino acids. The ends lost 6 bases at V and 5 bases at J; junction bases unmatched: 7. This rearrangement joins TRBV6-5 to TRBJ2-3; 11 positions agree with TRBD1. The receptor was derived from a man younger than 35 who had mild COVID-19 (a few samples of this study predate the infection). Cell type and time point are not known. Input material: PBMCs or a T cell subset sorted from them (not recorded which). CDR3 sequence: CASSRTGGMGDTQYF. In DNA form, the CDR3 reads TGTGCCAGCAGCCGGACAGGGGGCATGGGAGATACGCAGTATTTT.